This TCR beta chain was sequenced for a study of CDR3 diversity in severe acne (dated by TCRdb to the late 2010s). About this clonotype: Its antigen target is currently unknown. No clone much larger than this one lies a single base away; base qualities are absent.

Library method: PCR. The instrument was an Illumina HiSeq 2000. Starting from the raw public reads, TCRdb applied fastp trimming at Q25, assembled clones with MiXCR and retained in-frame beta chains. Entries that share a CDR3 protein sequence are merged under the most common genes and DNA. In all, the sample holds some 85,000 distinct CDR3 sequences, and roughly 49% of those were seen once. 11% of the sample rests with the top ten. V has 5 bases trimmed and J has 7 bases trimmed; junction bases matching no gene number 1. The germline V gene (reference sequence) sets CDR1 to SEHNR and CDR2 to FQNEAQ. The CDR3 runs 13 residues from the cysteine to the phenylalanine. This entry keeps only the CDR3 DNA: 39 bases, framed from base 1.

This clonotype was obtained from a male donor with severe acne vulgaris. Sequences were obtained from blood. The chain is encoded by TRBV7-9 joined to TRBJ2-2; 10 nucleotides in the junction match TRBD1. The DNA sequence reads TGTGCCAGCAGCGACAGGGGGCACGGGGAGCTGTTTTTT. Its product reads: CASSDRGHGELFF.